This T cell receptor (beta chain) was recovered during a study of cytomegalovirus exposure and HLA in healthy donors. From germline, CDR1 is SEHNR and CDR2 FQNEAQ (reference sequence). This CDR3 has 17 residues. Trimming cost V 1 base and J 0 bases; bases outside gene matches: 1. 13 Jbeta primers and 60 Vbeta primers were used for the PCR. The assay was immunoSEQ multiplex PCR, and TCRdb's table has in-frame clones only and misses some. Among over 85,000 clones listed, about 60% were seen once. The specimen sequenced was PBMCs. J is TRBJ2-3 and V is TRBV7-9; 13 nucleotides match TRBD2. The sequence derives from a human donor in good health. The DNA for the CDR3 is TGTGCCAGCAGCTTAGGGACTAGCGGGGGAAGCACAGATACGCAGTATTTT. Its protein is CASSLGTSGGSTDTQYF.